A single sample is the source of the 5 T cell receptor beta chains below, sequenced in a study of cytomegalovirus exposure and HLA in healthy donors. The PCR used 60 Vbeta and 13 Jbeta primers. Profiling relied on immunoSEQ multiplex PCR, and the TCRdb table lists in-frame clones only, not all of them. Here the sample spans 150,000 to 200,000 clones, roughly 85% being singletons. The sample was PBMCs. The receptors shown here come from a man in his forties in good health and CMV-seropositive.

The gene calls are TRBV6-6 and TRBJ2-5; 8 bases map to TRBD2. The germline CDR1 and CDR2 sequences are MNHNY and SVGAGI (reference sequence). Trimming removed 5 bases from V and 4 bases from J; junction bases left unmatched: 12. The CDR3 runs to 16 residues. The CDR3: CASSRGGGLVGETQYF. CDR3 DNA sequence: TGTGCCAGCAGTAGGGGCGGGGGACTAGTTGGAGAGACCCAGTACTTC.

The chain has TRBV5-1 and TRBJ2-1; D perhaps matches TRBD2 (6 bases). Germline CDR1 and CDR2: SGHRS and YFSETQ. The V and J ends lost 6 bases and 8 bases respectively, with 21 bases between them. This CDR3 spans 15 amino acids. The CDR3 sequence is CASTLGLSPNDEQFF. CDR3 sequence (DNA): TGCGCCAGCACTTTGGGACTCTCCCCCAACGATGAGCAGTTCTTC.

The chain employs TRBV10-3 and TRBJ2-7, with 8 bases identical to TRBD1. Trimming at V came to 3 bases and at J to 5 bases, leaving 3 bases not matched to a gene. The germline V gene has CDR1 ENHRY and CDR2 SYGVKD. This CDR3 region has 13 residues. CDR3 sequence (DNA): TGTGCCATCAGTGACGACAGGGGCCACGAGCAGTACTTC. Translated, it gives CAISDDRGHEQYF.

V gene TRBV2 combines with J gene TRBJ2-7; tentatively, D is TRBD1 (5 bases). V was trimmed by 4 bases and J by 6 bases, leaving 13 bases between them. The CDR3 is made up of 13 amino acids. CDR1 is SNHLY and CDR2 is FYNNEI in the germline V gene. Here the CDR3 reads CASSVDSAGEQYF. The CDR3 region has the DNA TGTGCCAGCAGTGTCGACAGTGCTGGCGAGCAGTACTTC.

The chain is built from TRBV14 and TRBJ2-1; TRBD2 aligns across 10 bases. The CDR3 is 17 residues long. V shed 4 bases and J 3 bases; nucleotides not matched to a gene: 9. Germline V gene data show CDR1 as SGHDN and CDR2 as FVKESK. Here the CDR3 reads CASSPGTSANLYNEQFF. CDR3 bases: TGTGCCAGCAGCCCAGGGACTAGCGCGAACCTCTACAATGAGCAGTTCTTC.